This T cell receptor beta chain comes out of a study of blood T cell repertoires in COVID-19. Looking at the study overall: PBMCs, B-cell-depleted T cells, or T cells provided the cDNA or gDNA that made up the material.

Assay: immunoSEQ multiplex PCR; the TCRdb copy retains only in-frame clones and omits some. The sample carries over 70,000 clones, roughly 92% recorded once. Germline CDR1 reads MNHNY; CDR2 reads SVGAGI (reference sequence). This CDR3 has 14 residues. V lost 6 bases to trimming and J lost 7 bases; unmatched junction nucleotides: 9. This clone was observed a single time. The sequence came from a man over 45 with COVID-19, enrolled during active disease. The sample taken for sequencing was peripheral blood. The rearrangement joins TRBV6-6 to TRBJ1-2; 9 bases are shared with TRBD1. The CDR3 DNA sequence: TGTGCCAGCAGGCCTCCGGGACAGGGTACTGGCTACACCTTC. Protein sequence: CASRPPGQGTGYTF.